The 5 T cell receptor beta chains below all came from one sample that was sequenced in a study of cytomegalovirus exposure and HLA in healthy donors. Use of 60 Vbeta and 13 Jbeta primers characterized the PCR. Some clones are missing from TCRdb's copy, which holds only in-frame ones; the method was immunoSEQ multiplex PCR. This table has more than 85,000 clones, 60% to 70% appearing once. The material sequenced was PBMCs. The receptors here all came from a woman aged 25-40 years in good health and CMV-seronegative.

The V gene is TRBV7-9, the J gene TRBJ2-7; D gene ambiguous. Germline values: CDR1 SEHNR, CDR2 FQNEAQ (reference sequence). Trimming took 5 bases from V and 2 from J, leaving 13 bases between them. The CDR3 has 14 residues. The CDR3 sequence is CASSHFLPPYEQYF. The CDR3, as DNA: TGTGCCAGCAGCCACTTCTTACCCCCCTACGAGCAGTACTTC.

V is TRBV19 and J is TRBJ1-6; TRBD1 matches 9 bases. Germline lookup yields CDR1 LNHDA and CDR2 SQIVND (reference sequence). After removal of 7 bases from V and 9 bases from J, the junction contained 7 bases not matched to a gene. This CDR3 contains 14 residues. CDR3 coding DNA: TGTGCCAGTACCCTGACAGGGGGGTCTTCACCCCTCCACTTT. Translated, it gives CASTLTGGSSPLHF.

The chain couples TRBV2 to TRBJ1-2; D gene unclear. In germline, CDR1 is SNHLY, CDR2 FYNNEI. Trimming removed 6 bases at V and 8 bases at J, with 13 bases between. The CDR3 contains 12 residues. The CDR3 sequence: CASREDASGYTF. CDR3 DNA sequence: TGTGCCAGCAGGGAGGATGCGAGCGGCTACACCTTC.

V gene TRBV28 combines with J gene TRBJ2-5; the D is unclear. V was cut by 1 base and J by 7 bases, with 7 bases left in between. The CDR3 is 12 amino acids. The germline V gene encodes CDR1 MDHEN and CDR2 SYDVKM. The CDR3 loop reads CASSLLGATQYF. The CDR3 nucleotides read TGTGCCAGCAGTTTATTAGGAGCGACCCAGTACTTC.

The CDR3 DNA is TGTGCCAGCGATCGGAGTGTTTCACCCCTCCACTTT. Residues: CASDRSVSPLHF. V gene TRBV21-1 combines with J gene TRBJ1-6. TRBV21-1 is given as a pseudogene. The CDR3 spans 12 residues.